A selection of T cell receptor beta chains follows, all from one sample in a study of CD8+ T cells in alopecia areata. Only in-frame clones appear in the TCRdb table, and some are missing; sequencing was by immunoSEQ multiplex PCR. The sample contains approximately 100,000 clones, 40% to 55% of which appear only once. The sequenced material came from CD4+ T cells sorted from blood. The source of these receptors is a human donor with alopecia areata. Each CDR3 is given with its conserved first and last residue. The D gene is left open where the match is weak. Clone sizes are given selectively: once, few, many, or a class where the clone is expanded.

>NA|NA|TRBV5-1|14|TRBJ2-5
CASSSGGVRETQYF
TGCGCCAGCAGCTCGGGCGGGGTGCGGGAGACCCAGTACTTC
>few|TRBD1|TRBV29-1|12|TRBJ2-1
CSARTGGLEQFF
TGCAGCGCCCGGACAGGGGGCTTGGAGCAGTTCTTC
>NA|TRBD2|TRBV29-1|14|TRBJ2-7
CSVAPGVAGAEQYF
TGCAGCGTTGCCCCGGGGGTAGCGGGAGCCGAGCAGTACTTC
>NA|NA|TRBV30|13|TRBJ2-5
CAWSLALQETQYF
TGTGCCTGGAGTTTGGCCCTCCAAGAGACCCAGTACTTC
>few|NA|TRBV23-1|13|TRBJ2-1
CASSPRGVNEQFF
TGCGCCAGCAGTCCTAGAGGAGTCAATGAGCAGTTCTTC
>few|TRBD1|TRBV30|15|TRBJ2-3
CAWSWQGASTDTQYF
TGTGCCTGGAGTTGGCAGGGGGCAAGCACAGATACGCAGTATTTT
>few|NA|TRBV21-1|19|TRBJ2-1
CASSKGVLPSRHSSGEQFF
TGTGCCAGCAGCAAAGGTGTACTACCGAGCCGCCACTCCTCGGGTGAGCAGTTCTTC
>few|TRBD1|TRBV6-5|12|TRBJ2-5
CASSRQGRTQYF
TGTGCCAGCAGCCGACAGGGTCGGACCCAGTACTTC
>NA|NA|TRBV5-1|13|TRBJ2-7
CASNAASSYEQYF
TGCGCCAGCAACGCGGCGAGCTCCTACGAGCAGTACTTC
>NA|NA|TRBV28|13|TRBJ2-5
CASSFRSQETQYF
TGTGCCAGCAGTTTCCGATCTCAGGAGACCCAGTACTTC
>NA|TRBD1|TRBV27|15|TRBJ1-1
CASRTRQGVNTEAFF
TGTGCCAGCAGGACTCGACAGGGGGTGAACACTGAAGCTTTCTTT
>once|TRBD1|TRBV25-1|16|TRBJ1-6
CASSERWGTGWAPLHF
TGTGCCAGCAGTGAAAGGTGGGGGACAGGGTGGGCACCCCTCCACTTT
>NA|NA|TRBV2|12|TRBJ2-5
CASSRVQETQYF
TGTGCCAGCTCAAGGGTTCAAGAGACCCAGTACTTC
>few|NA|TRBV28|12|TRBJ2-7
CASSSGLYEQYF
TGTGCCAGCAGTTCAGGGCTGTACGAGCAGTACTTC
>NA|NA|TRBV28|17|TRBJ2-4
CASSTPGSSLAKNIQYF
TGTGCCAGCAGTACCCCTGGATCCTCTCTAGCCAAAAACATTCAGTACTTC
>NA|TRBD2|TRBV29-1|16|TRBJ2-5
CSAVPGMAGVRETQYF
TGCAGCGCTGTTCCGGGGATGGCGGGGGTACGAGAGACCCAGTACTTC
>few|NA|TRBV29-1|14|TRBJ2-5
CSVEHPDYQETQYF
TGCAGCGTTGAGCACCCGGATTACCAAGAGACCCAGTACTTC
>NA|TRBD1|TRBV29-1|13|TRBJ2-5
CSGRQGAGETQYF
TGCAGCGGGAGACAGGGGGCGGGGGAGACCCAGTACTTC
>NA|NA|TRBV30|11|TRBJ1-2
CAWSALGGYTF
TGTGCCTGGAGTGCCCTCGGCGGCTACACCTTC
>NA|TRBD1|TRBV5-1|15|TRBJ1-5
CASSLEGQMNQPQHF
TGCGCCAGCAGCTTGGAGGGACAGATGAATCAGCCCCAGCATTTT
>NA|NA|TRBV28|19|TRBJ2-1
CASSRAVAQGGRSYNEQFF
TGTGCCAGCAGTCGGGCCGTTGCGCAGGGGGGGAGGTCCTACAATGAGCAGTTCTTC
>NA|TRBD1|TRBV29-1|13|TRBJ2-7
CSALQDRVWEQYF
TGCAGCGCCCTACAAGACAGGGTTTGGGAGCAGTACTTC
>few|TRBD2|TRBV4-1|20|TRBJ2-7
CASSQDGLARTSGTTYEQYF
TGCGCCAGCAGCCAAGACGGTCTAGCGAGGACTAGCGGAACTACCTACGAGCAGTACTTC
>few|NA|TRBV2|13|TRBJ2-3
CASNKGQPDTQYF
TGTGCCAGCAATAAGGGTCAGCCAGATACGCAGTATTTT
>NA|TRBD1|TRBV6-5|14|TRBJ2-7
CASRRQGADGEQYF
TGTGCCAGCAGACGACAGGGGGCGGATGGAGAGCAGTACTTC
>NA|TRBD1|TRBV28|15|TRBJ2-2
CASSLLTGGSGELFF
TGTGCCAGCAGTTTACTGACAGGGGGCTCCGGGGAGCTGTTTTTT
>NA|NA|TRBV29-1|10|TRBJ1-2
CSVEEDGYTF
TGCAGCGTTGAAGAGGATGGCTACACCTTC
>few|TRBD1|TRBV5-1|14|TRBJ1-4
CASSSGQANEKLFF
TGCGCCAGCAGCTCAGGACAGGCAAATGAAAAACTGTTTTTT
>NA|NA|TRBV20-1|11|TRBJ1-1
CSAPLGLEAFF
TGCAGTGCCCCCCTTGGGTTAGAAGCTTTCTTT
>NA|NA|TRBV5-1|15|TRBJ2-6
CASTPQVTGANVLTF
TGCGCCAGCACGCCACAGGTAACTGGGGCCAACGTCCTGACTTTC
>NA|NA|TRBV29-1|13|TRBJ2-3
CSVARGRTDTQYF
TGCAGCGTTGCCCGGGGGCGCACAGATACGCAGTATTTT
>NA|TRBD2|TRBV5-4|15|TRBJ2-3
CASSFGGRSTDTQYF
TGTGCCAGCAGCTTCGGCGGGAGGAGCACAGATACGCAGTATTTT
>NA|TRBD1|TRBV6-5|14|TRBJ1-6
CATGDRVSYSPLHF
TGTGCCACCGGGGACAGGGTTTCTTATTCACCCCTCCACTTT
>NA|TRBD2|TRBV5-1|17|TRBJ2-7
CASSLYSRTSGAYEQYF
TGCGCCAGCAGCTTGTATTCCAGGACTAGCGGGGCTTACGAGCAGTACTTC
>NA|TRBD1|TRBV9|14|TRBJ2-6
CASSVASQGASLTF
TGTGCCAGCAGCGTAGCTAGCCAGGGGGCCTCCTTGACTTTC
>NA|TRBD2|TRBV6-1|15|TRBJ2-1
CASSEILAAYNEQFF
TGTGCCAGCAGTGAGATCCTAGCGGCTTACAATGAGCAGTTCTTC
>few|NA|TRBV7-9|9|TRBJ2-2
CATEGELFF
TGTGCCACCGAAGGGGAGCTGTTTTTT
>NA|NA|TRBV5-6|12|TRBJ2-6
CASSFGANVLTF
TGTGCCAGCAGCTTTGGGGCCAACGTCCTGACTTTC
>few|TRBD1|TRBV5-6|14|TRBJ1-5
CASSRLQGHQPQHF
TGTGCCAGCAGTCGATTACAGGGGCATCAGCCCCAGCATTTT
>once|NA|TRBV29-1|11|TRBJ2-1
CSPSPYNEQFF
TGCAGCCCAAGCCCGTACAATGAGCAGTTCTTC
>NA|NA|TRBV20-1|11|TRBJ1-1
CSARGNTEAFF
TGCAGTGCTAGGGGGAACACTGAAGCTTTCTTT
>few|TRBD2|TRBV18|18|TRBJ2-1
CASSPPLAGGRSYNEQFF
TGTGCCAGCTCACCACCGCTAGCGGGAGGAAGGTCCTACAATGAGCAGTTCTTC
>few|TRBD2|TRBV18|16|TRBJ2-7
CASSPGERGNSYEQYF
TGTGCCAGCTCACCGGGAGAGCGGGGGAATTCCTACGAGCAGTACTTC